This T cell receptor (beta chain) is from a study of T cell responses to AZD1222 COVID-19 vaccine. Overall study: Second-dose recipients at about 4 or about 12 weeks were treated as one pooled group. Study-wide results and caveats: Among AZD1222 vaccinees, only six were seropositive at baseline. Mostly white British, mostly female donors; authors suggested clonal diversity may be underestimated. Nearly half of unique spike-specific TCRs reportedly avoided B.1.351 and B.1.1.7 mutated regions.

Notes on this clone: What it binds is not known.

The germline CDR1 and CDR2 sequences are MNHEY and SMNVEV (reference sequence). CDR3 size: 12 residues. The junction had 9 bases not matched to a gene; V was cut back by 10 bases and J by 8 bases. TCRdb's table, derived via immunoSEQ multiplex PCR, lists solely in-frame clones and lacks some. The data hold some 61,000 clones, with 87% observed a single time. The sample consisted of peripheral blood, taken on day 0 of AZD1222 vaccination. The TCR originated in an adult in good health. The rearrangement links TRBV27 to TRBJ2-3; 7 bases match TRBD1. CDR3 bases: TGTGCCACTTCCCGGGGACAGCGTACGCAGTATTTT. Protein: CATSRGQRTQYF.